This TCR beta chain comes out of a study of Tregs in tolerant kidney transplant recipients. Study-wide points: Few patients were studied, so findings need validation in larger groups. No direct test of biological reproducibility was done here. The most relevant donor-specific Treg TCRbeta repertoire apparently came from expansion with activated donor B cells.

On this clone: What it recognizes is unknown.

Generated by immunoSEQ multiplex PCR, the TCRdb table keeps only in-frame clones and is missing some. The sample carries about 68,000 clones, 84% recorded once. CD4+CD25+CD127- Tregs, CD4+CD25- non-Tregs, CD4 and CD8 cells were sorted. This CDR3 region has 19 residues. Trimming removed 2 bases from V and 3 bases from J, with 25 bases in between. Germline V gene lookup returns CDR1 MNHEY and CDR2 SMNVEV (reference sequence). This TCR was sampled from a human donor in good health. The specimen sequenced was CD4+ T cells from blood. J is TRBJ1-2 and V is TRBV27; perhaps TRBD1 as D (6 bases). In DNA form, the CDR3 reads TGTGCCAGCAGTTTAACTGCCCCCGGGCGGGGGCTTTATGACTATGGCTACACCTTC. Its translation is CASSLTAPGRGLYDYGYTF.